This TCR beta chain was profiled in a study of post-analysis software for immune sequencing data. Study-wide findings and caveats: Controls had significantly higher normalized Chao1 diversity than multiple sclerosis patients. The five TRBV segments detected at higher frequency in patients than in controls included TRBV5-6, TRBV5-1 and TRBV20-1.

As to this clonotype: Its antigen is not identified.

Unique molecular identifiers had been added to the TCR beta cDNA libraries. TCRdb re-called the PCR reads with MiXCR, one entry per CDR3 protein. The sample has hundreds of thousands of distinct CDR3 sequences; just under 30% are singletons. The CDR3 totals 11 residues. V was trimmed by 5 bases and J by 5 bases, leaving 6 bases between them. Looked up from germline, CDR1 is MNHEY and CDR2 is SVGAGI. The chain links TRBV6-5 to TRBJ1-1, with D unclear. This TCR was sampled from a girl between 5 and 17 years old with multiple sclerosis. The sample comprised blood. CDR3 residues: CASSRETEAFF. CDR3 coding DNA: TGTGCCAGCAGTCGGGAGACTGAAGCTTTCTTT.